The rows below give T cell receptor beta chains drawn from one sample of a study of T cells in Graves' hyperthyroidism and ophthalmopathy. Each CDR3 protein is one row after TCRdb ran MiXCR on the multiplex PCR reads. In the table there are about 480,000 distinct CDR3 sequences, roughly an eighth of which are singletons. The specimen sequenced was blood. Receptor source: a woman between 18 and 29 years old with Graves' hyperthyroidism. The CDR3 runs from the conserved cysteine through the conserved F or W. D genes are given only for firm matches. Only part of the rows carry a size: once, few, many, or a class if the clone is expanded.

>TRBV30|few|TRBJ2-7|TRBD2
CAWRGGLSYEQYF
TGTGCCTGGCGGGGAGGGCTGAGCTACGAGCAGTACTTC
>TRBV20-1|many|TRBJ1-4|.
CSARVRDATNEKLFF
TGCAGTGCTAGAGTCCGGGATGCAACTAATGAAAAACTGTTTTTT
>TRBV19|.|TRBJ1-5|.
CASSIRGQVYQPQHF
TGTGCCAGTAGTATTCGGGGGCAGGTTTATCAGCCCCAGCATTTT
>TRBV18|many|TRBJ1-1|.
CASSPTGREGTEAFF
TGTGCCAGCTCACCAACCGGCCGGGAGGGCACTGAAGCTTTCTTT
>TRBV19|.|TRBJ1-4|TRBD1
CASSGTGGAETNEKLFF
TGTGCCAGTAGTGGGACAGGGGGCGCGGAAACTAATGAAAAACTGTTTTTT
>TRBV30|.|TRBJ2-2|.
CACNDGGLNTGELFF
TGTGCCTGCAATGACGGGGGGCTAAACACCGGGGAGCTGTTTTTT
>TRBV28|.|TRBJ2-5|TRBD2
CASSLRAWEGETQYF
TGTGCCAGCAGTTTAAGAGCCTGGGAGGGGGAGACCCAGTACTTC
>TRBV14|.|TRBJ1-1|.
CASSQGEGNLLMNTEAFF
TGTGCCAGCAGCCAAGGGGAAGGCAACCTACTCATGAACACTGAAGCTTTCTTT
>TRBV9|few|TRBJ1-2|.
CASSPGASGGYTF
TGTGCCAGCAGCCCTGGGGCGTCCGGGGGCTACACCTTC
>TRBV11-2|many|TRBJ2-5|.
CASSSGQQETQYF
TGTGCCAGCAGCTCGGGACAACAAGAGACCCAGTACTTC
>TRBV20-1|.|TRBJ1-5|TRBD1
CSARGTGREGVNQPQHF
TGCAGTGCCCGCGGGACAGGCCGGGAGGGGGTCAATCAGCCCCAGCATTTT
>TRBV6-1|many|TRBJ2-5|TRBD2
CASSVGLAERDQETQYF
TGTGCCAGCAGTGTCGGACTAGCGGAACGGGACCAAGAGACCCAGTACTTC
>TRBV19|many|TRBJ2-3|.
CASRTIFSDTQYF
TGTGCCAGTCGGACTATTTTCTCCGATACGCAGTATTTT
>TRBV29-1|many|TRBJ2-7|.
CSVSDWSSYEQYF
TGCAGCGTCTCGGACTGGAGCTCCTACGAGCAGTACTTC
>TRBV12-3/TRBV12-4|.|TRBJ2-3|.
CASSWQTDTQYF
TGTGCCAGCAGTTGGCAGACAGATACGCAGTATTTT
>TRBV25-1|.|TRBJ2-6|TRBD1
CASSDGGRGYSGANVLTF
TGTGCCAGCAGTGACGGTGGCAGGGGGTACTCTGGGGCCAACGTCCTGACTTTC
>TRBV5-1|.|TRBJ2-7|.
CASSLALQISAIYEQYF
TGCGCCAGCAGCTTGGCTCTCCAGATTAGCGCGATCTACGAGCAGTACTTC
>TRBV12-5|many|TRBJ2-4|TRBD2
CASAVGLAGNIQYF
TGTGCTAGTGCGGTTGGACTAGCGGGGAACATTCAGTACTTC
>TRBV2|many|TRBJ1-1|.
CASSEQGPAAEAFF
TGTGCCAGCAGTGAGCAGGGTCCGGCCGCTGAAGCTTTCTTT
>TRBV11-1|many|TRBJ1-1|TRBD1
CASSPRDRNTEAFF
TGTGCCAGCAGCCCCCGGGACAGGAACACTGAAGCTTTCTTT
>TRBV18|many|TRBJ2-7|.
CASSPTRAYEQYF
TGTGCCAGCTCACCAACAAGGGCCTACGAGCAGTACTTC
>TRBV7-8|.|TRBJ2-5|TRBD1
CASSLKRTGVETQYF
TGTGCCAGCAGCTTAAAGCGGACAGGGGTCGAGACCCAGTACTTC
>TRBV12-5|many|TRBJ1-3|TRBD1
CASGVGGTGGSGNTIYF
TGTGCTAGTGGTGTGGGTGGCACAGGGGGCTCTGGAAACACCATATATTTT
>TRBV7-2|many|TRBJ1-1|.
CASSWDGNTEAFF
TGTGCCAGCAGCTGGGATGGTAACACTGAAGCTTTCTTT
>TRBV3-1|many|TRBJ2-7|TRBD2
CASRLYSGRKYEQYF
TGTGCCAGCAGGCTGTATAGCGGGAGGAAGTACGAGCAGTACTTC
>TRBV14|.|TRBJ1-2|TRBD1
CASSHGTGGRRGYTF
TGTGCCAGCAGCCATGGGACAGGGGGCCGAAGAGGCTACACCTTC